These 22 T cell receptor beta chains were sequenced from one sample in a study of cytomegalovirus exposure and HLA in healthy donors. The PCR contained 60 Vbeta and 13 Jbeta primers. Profiling relied on immunoSEQ multiplex PCR, and the TCRdb table lists in-frame clones only, not all of them. Of roughly 58,000 clones detected, around 83% appear once; the ten largest clones hold 1.6%. Sequenced: PBMCs. The source is a human donor in good health.

This sequence joins TRBV4-3 and TRBJ2-1, with D possibly being TRBD2 (6 bases). Germline values: CDR1 LGHNA, CDR2 YSLEER. The V gene lost 0 bases and the J gene lost 4 bases, with 19 bases spanning the gap. The CDR3 sequence is 18 residues long. Here the CDR3 reads CASSQEVEGIAEYNEQFF. The CDR3 coding sequence is TGCGCCAGCAGCCAAGAGGTGGAGGGGATCGCCGAGTACAATGAGCAGTTCTTC.

The chain has TRBV2 and TRBJ1-6; 8 bases map to TRBD1. The CDR3 is 13 amino acids. The germline gives CDR1 SNHLY, CDR2 FYNNEI. Unmatched junction bases numbered 4, after V lost 6 bases and J lost 9 bases. CDR3 loop: CASRDRAISPLHF. CDR3 sequence (DNA): TGTGCCAGCAGGGACAGGGCCATTTCACCCCTCCACTTT.

The chain uses TRBV9 and TRBJ2-5; TRBD2 aligns across 9 bases. The CDR3 spans 17 residues. Germline lookup yields CDR1 SGDLS and CDR2 YYNGEE. The junction had 9 bases not matched to a gene; V was cut back by 1 base and J by 2 bases. The CDR3 sequence is CASSVTGRSGGQETQYF. The CDR3 DNA reads as TGTGCCAGCAGCGTAACTGGTCGGAGCGGGGGGCAAGAGACCCAGTACTTC.

This chain uses TRBV28 with TRBJ1-2; TRBD1 is a possible D gene (5 bases). This CDR3 is built from 16 residues. Germline V gene sequence: CDR1 MDHEN, CDR2 SYDVKM. V was cut by 3 bases and J by 6 bases, with 20 bases left in between. The CDR3 bases are TGTGCCAGCAGTTTGGTGCGGGGGATAGAATGGGATGGCTACACCTTC. It is translated as CASSLVRGIEWDGYTF.

CDR3 sequence reads: CASSQASGGATDTQYF. CDR3 bases: TGTGCCAGCAGCCAAGCTAGCGGGGGGGCCACAGATACGCAGTATTTT. V usage is TRBV4-2 and J usage is TRBJ2-3, with 12 bases fitting TRBD2. This CDR3 contains 16 residues. Per the germline V gene, CDR1 is LGHNA and CDR2 is YNFKEQ. Germline trimming cut 1 base from V and 2 bases from J; bases unmatched to any gene: 1.

This clone was found a few times. V usage is TRBV2 and J usage is TRBJ1-2; the match to TRBD1 covers 7 bases. The V segment lost 7 bases and the J segment 7 bases; nucleotides outside the gene matches: 9. The CDR3 sequence is 13 residues long. The germline V gene has CDR1 SNHLY and CDR2 FYNNEI. This CDR3 reads CASIVTGDGGYTF. CDR3 nucleotides: TGTGCCAGCATTGTAACAGGGGATGGTGGCTACACCTTC.

The genes are TRBV6-5 and TRBJ1-2; D is uncertain. The germline V gene encodes CDR1 MNHEY and CDR2 SVGAGI. V was pared by 5 bases and J by 6 bases, with 13 bases between. This CDR3 contains 13 residues. The CDR3: CASSPTVLDGYTF. CDR3 sequence (DNA): TGTGCCAGCAGTCCAACCGTTTTAGATGGCTACACCTTC.

In this sample, this clone turned up a few times. The rearrangement uses TRBV5-1 and TRBJ2-2; D gene uncertain. CDR1 is SGHRS, CDR2 YFSETQ, per germline. This CDR3 region has 12 residues. V lost 2 bases, J lost 6 bases, and 5 bases lay in between. CDR3 nucleotides: TGCGCCAGCAGCTTTGGAGCCGGGGAGCTGTTTTTT. Protein product: CASSFGAGELFF.

This clone came up a few times. The V call is TRBV9, the J call TRBJ2-1; 8 bases line up with TRBD2. V gave up 0 bases and J gave up 7 bases; unmatched junction bases: 9. The CDR3 sequence is 16 residues long. CDR1 SGDLS and CDR2 YYNGEE come from the germline V gene. CDR3 nucleotide sequence: TGTGCCAGCAGCGTAGACAACGGGAGGGCCGGTAATGAGCAGTTCTTC. Translating gives CASSVDNGRAGNEQFF. Using reference TRBV9 and TRBJ2-1 for the parts outside the CDR3, the full variable domain is DSGVTQTPKHLITATGQRVTLRCSPRSGDLSVYWYQQSLDQGLQFLIQYYNGEERAKGNILERFSAQQFPDLHSELNLSSLELGDSALYFCASSVDNGRAGNEQFFGPGTRLTVL.

The chain has TRBV30 and TRBJ2-3; maybe TRBD2 (6 bases). V was trimmed by 0 bases and J by 6 bases, leaving 13 bases between them. The CDR3 is 14 amino acids. Germline V gene lookup returns CDR1 GTSNPN and CDR2 SVGIG (reference sequence). CDR3 loop: CAWSVGGEVDTQYF. The CDR3, as DNA: TGTGCCTGGAGTGTAGGCGGGGAAGTCGATACGCAGTATTTT.

The rearrangement joins TRBV2 to TRBJ1-2; TRBD1 might be the D (5 bases). CDR1 and CDR2 from the germline V gene are SNHLY and FYNNEI. The V end lost 4 bases, the J end lost 4 bases, and 10 bases lay between the germline ends. The CDR3 length is 13 residues. DNA of the CDR3: TGTGCCAGCAGTGGGATCAGGGCCTATGGCTACACCTTC. It codes for CASSGIRAYGYTF. The full variable domain, completed using reference TRBV2 and TRBJ1-2, is EPEVTQTPSHQVTQMGQEVILRCVPISNHLYFYWYRQILGQKVEFLVSFYNNEISEKSEIFDDQFSVERPDGSNFTLKIRSTKLEDSAMYFCASSGIRAYGYTFGSGTRLTVV.

The chain uses TRBV5-6 and TRBJ2-7; the D gene is possibly TRBD2 (5 bases). The length of the CDR3 is 14 residues. From germline, CDR1 is SGHDT and CDR2 YYEEEE. Trimming left V 0 bases short and J 1 base short, with 8 bases between. CDR3 amino acids: CASSLDVASYEQYF. The CDR3 nucleotides read TGTGCCAGCAGCTTGGACGTAGCGTCCTACGAGCAGTACTTC.

The V call is TRBV2, the J call TRBJ2-5; D is perhaps TRBD2 (10 bases). Germline loops: CDR1 SNHLY, CDR2 FYNNEI. CDR3 length equals 18 residues. V dropped 8 bases and J dropped 7 bases, with 32 bases sitting between them. In nucleotides, the CDR3 is TGTGCCAGCGGGACGGGACAGGGCCAACTAGCGGGATCGGGGACCCAGTACTTC. Its translation: CASGTGQGQLAGSGTQYF. Full variable domain (remainder filled in from reference TRBV2 and TRBJ2-5): EPEVTQTPSHQVTQMGQEVILRCVPISNHLYFYWYRQILGQKVEFLVSFYNNEISEKSEIFDDQFSVERPDGSNFTLKIRSTKLEDSAMYFCASGTGQGQLAGSGTQYFGPGTRLLVL.

This clone was observed a few times. The chain joins TRBV10-3 to TRBJ2-1; 10 bases line up with TRBD1. With 8 bases clipped from V and 3 bases from J, the junction kept 4 bases outside the gene matches. The germline V gene encodes CDR1 ENHRY and CDR2 SYGVKD. This CDR3 is 14 amino acids long. The CDR3 region is CAIGTGVDYNEQFF. CDR3 DNA: TGTGCCATCGGGACAGGGGTGGACTACAATGAGCAGTTCTTC.

This clone appeared a single time. This chain connects TRBV5-1 to TRBJ2-3, with D uncertain. From germline, CDR1 is SGHRS and CDR2 YFSETQ. V lost 0 bases to trimming and J lost 3 bases, with 8 bases between them. The CDR3 extends over 14 amino acids. CDR3 sequence (DNA): TGCGCCAGCAGCTTGGGAAGCACGACAGATACGCAGTATTTT. Translating it yields CASSLGSTTDTQYF.

V usage is TRBV27 and J usage is TRBJ1-5, with D tentatively TRBD1 (6 bases). The J call could be wrong; TRBJ2-3 is a better fit for the DNA end. The length of the CDR3 is 13 residues. Germline lookup yields CDR1 MNHEY and CDR2 SMNVEV (reference sequence). The CDR3 DNA reads TGTGCCAGCAGTTGGGACATGGGTCAGCCCCAGTATTTT. It specifies CASSWDMGQPQYF.

This chain uses TRBV7-9 with TRBJ2-1, with 7 bases lining up with TRBD2. Germline assignment: CDR1 SEHNR and CDR2 FQNEAQ (reference sequence). The CDR3 contains 17 residues. V gave up 4 bases and J gave up 0 bases; unmatched junction bases: 9. The CDR3 reads CASSSVLAPSSYNEQFF. CDR3 DNA sequence: TGTGCCAGCAGCTCGGTACTAGCGCCAAGCTCCTACAATGAGCAGTTCTTC.

The chain carries TRBV19 and TRBJ2-5; perhaps TRBD1 as D (6 bases). Deletions cut 5 bases from V and 2 bases from J, with 15 bases between. CDR1 and CDR2 (germline): LNHDA, SQIVND (reference sequence). CDR3 size: 15 residues. DNA of the CDR3: TGTGCCAGTAGTGCGCGACAGGTCCAGCAAGAGACCCAGTACTTC. Translated, it gives CASSARQVQQETQYF.

This clone was found once. The chain combines TRBV5-4 with TRBJ2-3, with a weak D call TRBD2 (5 bases). V was clipped by 1 base and J by 3 bases, with 12 bases between them. CDR3 size: 15 residues. Per germline, CDR1 SGHNT and CDR2 YYREEE (reference sequence). CDR3 loop: CASSLQQGSTDTQYF. CDR3 DNA: TGTGCCAGCAGCTTGCAACAAGGGAGTACAGATACGCAGTATTTT. The full variable domain, in which reference TRBV5-4 and TRBJ2-3 provide the parts outside the CDR3, is ETGVTQSPTHLIKTRGQQVTLRCSSQSGHNTVSWYQQALGQGPQFIFQYYREEENGRGNFPPRFSGLQFPNYSSELNVNALELDDSALYLCASSLQQGSTDTQYFGPGTRLTVL.

The chain links TRBV6-4 to TRBJ1-6; D is possibly TRBD1 (6 bases). Germline V gene lookup returns CDR1 MRHNA and CDR2 SNTAGT. CDR3 size: 14 residues. The germline V and J ends were trimmed by 6 bases and 8 bases, with 14 bases remaining between them. The CDR3 coding sequence is TGTGCCAGCAGCCGGACAGCGGAGTATTCACCCCTCCACTTT. Amino acid sequence: CASSRTAEYSPLHF.

The J gene is TRBJ1-4, the V gene TRBV5-1; D is unresolved. The V end lost 2 bases, the J end lost 0 bases, and 5 bases lay between the germline ends. Germline V gene sequence: CDR1 SGHRS, CDR2 YFSETQ. This CDR3 region has 14 residues. The CDR3 spells CASSFLATNEKLFF. The CDR3 region has the DNA TGCGCCAGCAGCTTCCTCGCAACTAATGAAAAACTGTTTTTT.

The CDR3 nucleotides are TGTGCCAGCAGTGAAGGACATAAAGAGACCCAGTACTTC. Amino acids: CASSEGHKETQYF. The chain has TRBV6-1 and TRBJ2-5; D is ambiguous. The CDR3 spans 13 residues. The germline V gene encodes CDR1 MNHNS and CDR2 SASEGT. Trimming left V 1 base short and J 3 bases short, with 6 bases between.